These 4 T cell receptor beta chains were sequenced from one sample in a study of OX40 agonist ivuxolimab in advanced cancers. Some clones are missing from TCRdb's copy, which holds only in-frame ones; the method was immunoSEQ multiplex PCR. The profile covers around 61,000 clones, with about four fifths appearing a single time and roughly 2.1% taken by the ten largest. The source material was CD4+ or CD8+ T cells sorted from blood, sampled in a trial of the OX40 agonist ivuxolimab. The receptors here all came from an adult with an advanced solid tumor such as melanoma, head and neck, liver or kidney cancer.

J is TRBJ2-1 and V is TRBV2; D call uncertain. The CDR3 length is 13 residues. With 4 bases removed from V and 7 bases from J, the gap between germline ends came to 11 bases. Germline V gene sequence: CDR1 SNHLY, CDR2 FYNNEI. The CDR3 DNA is TGTGCCAGCAGTGCCCAGATGTGGAATGAGCAGTTCTTC. This sequence encodes CASSAQMWNEQFF.

The V gene is TRBV5-1, the J gene TRBJ2-7; the D gene is possibly TRBD2 (6 bases). V gave up 4 bases and J gave up 1 base, with 12 bases separating them. The CDR3 loop spans 14 amino acids. In germline, CDR1 is SGHRS, CDR2 YFSETQ. The CDR3 spells CASSSRGLSYEQYF. CDR3 DNA sequence: TGCGCCAGCAGCAGCCGGGGACTTTCCTACGAGCAGTACTTC. The full variable domain, completed using reference TRBV5-1 and TRBJ2-7, is KAGVTQTPRYLIKTRGQQVTLSCSPISGHRSVSWYQQTPGQGLQFLFEYFSETQRNKGNFPGRFSGRQFSNSRSEMNVSTLELGDSALYLCASSSRGLSYEQYFGPGTRLTVT.

J is TRBJ2-7 and V is TRBV27; the match to TRBD1 covers 7 bases. The CDR3 is 14 residues long. J lost 12 bases, V lost 0 bases, and 11 bases had no gene match. Germline lookup yields CDR1 MNHEY and CDR2 SMNVEV (reference sequence). The DNA for the CDR3 is TGTGCCAGCAGTTTATCGATAGCAGGGGGTCGTCTGTACTTC. It is translated as CASSLSIAGGRLYF.

This clone occurred a few times. The V and J genes are TRBV4-1 and TRBJ1-5, with unresolved D. From germline, CDR1 is MGHRA and CDR2 YSYEKL. The CDR3 extends over 14 amino acids. V lost 2 bases and J 2 bases, leaving 7 bases between the germline ends. CDR3 coding DNA: TGCGCCAGCAGCCAACGGGGTGGCAATCAGCCCCAGCATTTT. Protein: CASSQRGGNQPQHF.